These 17 T cell receptor beta chains came from one sample sequenced in a study of prognosis after radiotherapy for stage I lung cancer. TCR beta CDR3 amplification from genomic DNA was performed by two-round multiplex PCR. The use of primers specific to each TRBV and TRBJ gene characterized first-round PCR. TCRdb reanalysed the multiplex PCR reads using MiXCR and keeps one entry per CDR3 protein. The repertoire holds fewer than 25,000 distinct CDR3 sequences, 40% to 55% seen once, with approximately 32% in the top ten. Sample: PBMCs, taken before or after stereotactic body radiation therapy (not recorded which). The receptors were sampled from a donor at least 50 years old with non-small cell lung cancer.

This clonotype showed up many times. Germline is not matched at one junction end, which may reflect a read error. The rearrangement uses TRBV20-1 and TRBJ2-3, with a tentative D call TRBD1 (5 bases). The CDR3 extends over 15 amino acids. Germline CDR1 reads DFQATT; CDR2 reads SNEGSKA (reference sequence). CDR3 DNA: TGCAGTGCGAGAGACCAGACCAGGGGCACAGATACGCAGTATTTT. This encodes CSARDQTRGTDTQYF.

This clonotype was counted ten times or more. The rearrangement joins TRBV2 to TRBJ2-5; D possibly uses TRBD1 or TRBD2 (5 bases each). The CDR3 sequence is 15 residues long. V was cut by 0 bases and J by 6 bases, with 14 bases left in between. CDR1 and CDR2 from the germline V gene are SNHLY and FYNNEI. Written as DNA, the CDR3 is TGTGCCAGCAGTGAAGCCCTCGGGCAGGGACAGACCCAGTACTTC. It yields the protein CASSEALGQGQTQYF.

This clonotype was detected a few times. This may be a read error, as it is one base from a much larger clone. The V gene is TRBV5-6, the J gene TRBJ2-7, with D possibly being TRBD1 or TRBD2 (5 bases each). This CDR3 is 15 amino acids long. From germline, CDR1 is SGHDT and CDR2 YYEEEE. This CDR3 reads CAISLLTVRVDEQYF. The CDR3 DNA sequence: TGTGCCATCAGCTTGTTGACAGTGCGGGTTGACGAGCAGTACTTC.

In its sample, this clonotype was seen many times. This chain links TRBV4-2 with TRBJ2-7, with 9 bases fitting TRBD2. V shed 0 bases and J 0 bases; nucleotides not matched to a gene: 6. The germline V gene encodes CDR1 LGHNA and CDR2 YNFKEQ. This CDR3 has 17 amino acids. DNA of the CDR3: TGTGCCAGCAGCCAAGAGTCCGGGACTAGCATCTCCTACGAGCAGTACTTC. Translating gives CASSQESGTSISYEQYF.

By frequency in the sample, this clonotype is medium-sized. The V call is TRBV19, the J call TRBJ2-7; a weak D match, TRBD2 (6 bases). Trimming cost V 6 bases and J 7 bases, with 10 bases left between them. The germline gives CDR1 LNHDA, CDR2 SQIVND (reference sequence). This CDR3 is built from 11 residues. The CDR3 sequence: CASSGSGEQYF. CDR3 DNA: TGTGCCAGTAGCGGGAGTGGGGAGCAGTACTTC.

This clonotype came up many times. The rearrangement joins TRBV6-2 or TRBV6-3 to TRBJ2-5; D may correspond to TRBD1 or TRBD2 (6 bases each). The germline V gene has CDR1 MNHEY and CDR2 SVGEGT. The CDR3 totals 15 residues. With 3 bases removed from V and 5 bases from J, the gap between germline ends came to 16 bases. In DNA, the CDR3 is TGTGCCAGCAGTTATCAGGAGGGGGTCCGGGAGACCCAGTACTTC. Translated, it gives CASSYQEGVRETQYF.

There are many counts of this clonotype. The V call is TRBV4-2, the J call TRBJ2-2; the match to TRBD2 covers 9 bases. The CDR3 is 17 residues long. V gave up 1 base and J gave up 5 bases; unmatched junction bases: 8. Germline V gene data show CDR1 as LGHNA and CDR2 as YNFKEQ. The CDR3 DNA is TGTGCCAGCAGCCAAGTAAATCTCCTAGCGGGAACCGGGGAGCTGTTTTTT. This gives the protein CASSQVNLLAGTGELFF.

Comments on this clonotype: A much larger clone lies a single base off, so this may be a read error. The gene calls are TRBV15 and TRBJ2-4; D unresolved. The ends were cut back, 6 bases at V and 6 bases at J, with 6 bases in the middle. The germline CDR1 and CDR2 sequences are LNHNV and YYDKDF (reference sequence). CDR3 length: 11 residues. CDR3 region: CATSTPNIQYF. The CDR3 nucleotides are TGTGCCACCAGTACACCAAACATTCAGTACTTC.

The rearrangement uses TRBV7-9 and TRBJ2-7; D is unresolved. Between the trimmed V and J ends, which lost 5 bases and 3 bases, there was a span of 23 bases. CDR3 length: 17 amino acids. The germline V gene has CDR1 SEHNR and CDR2 FQNEAQ (reference sequence). CDR3 sequence: CASSPSSLGSMFYEQYF. The CDR3, as DNA: TGTGCCAGCAGCCCGAGTTCGCTGGGCTCGATGTTCTACGAGCAGTACTTC.

This clonotype was detected a few times. This likely came from a read error, as a far larger clone is one base away. The chain uses TRBV6-4 and TRBJ2-2, with 13 positions matching TRBD2. J lost 6 bases, V lost 6 bases, and 7 bases had no gene match. Looked up from germline, CDR1 is MRHNA and CDR2 is SNTAGT. The length of the CDR3 is 16 residues. The CDR3 bases are TGTGCCAGCAGGCCACAGACTAGCGGGAGGCCCGGGGAGCTGTTTTTT. It yields the protein CASRPQTSGRPGELFF.

In its sample, this clonotype was seen many times. This rearrangement joins TRBV6-1 to TRBJ1-2; 7 bases line up with TRBD1. V shed 7 bases, J shed 0 bases, and the junction held 11 bases outside the gene matches. The CDR3 runs 16 residues. Germline values: CDR1 MNHNS, CDR2 SASEGT. CDR3: CASIDRTGYANYGYTF. CDR3 in DNA: TGTGCCAGCATTGATCGGACAGGCTACGCTAACTATGGCTACACCTTC.

The chain is built from TRBV11-2 and TRBJ1-2; tentatively, D is TRBD1 (5 bases). The germline CDR1 and CDR2 sequences are SGHAT and FQNNGV. The CDR3 runs 15 residues. The V and J ends lost 5 bases and 0 bases respectively, with 13 bases between them. Here the CDR3 DNA reads TGTGCCAGCAGCCTGAGACAGATAGCTAACTATGGCTACACCTTC. It is translated as CASSLRQIANYGYTF.

This clonotype was recorded at least ten times. The chain employs TRBV7-2 and TRBJ2-1, with no clear D. From germline, CDR1 is SGHTA and CDR2 FQGNSA. V lost 7 bases, J lost 5 bases, and 15 bases lay in between. The CDR3 is made up of 14 amino acids. The CDR3 here is CASTSVVGNNEQFF. The CDR3 DNA reads TGTGCCAGCACCTCCGTTGTTGGAAACAATGAGCAGTTCTTC.

J is TRBJ2-2 and V is TRBV9; TRBD2 might be the D (6 bases). Germline CDR1 SGDLS, CDR2 YYNGEE. V was cut by 0 bases and J by 4 bases, with 19 bases left in between. This CDR3 comprises 18 residues. CDR3 region: CASSVEGVGGACTGELFF. DNA of the CDR3: TGTGCCAGCAGCGTAGAAGGGGTGGGCGGGGCGTGCACCGGGGAGCTGTTTTTT.

On this clonotype: One junction end does not reproduce the germline sequence, and a read error may be involved. The J gene is TRBJ1-5, the V gene TRBV28; D might be TRBD1 (6 bases). Germline V gene data show CDR1 as MDHEN and CDR2 as SYDVKM. The CDR3 consists of 13 residues. The DNA of the CDR3 is TGCGCCATCCGAGGGGGTAGCAATCAGCCCCAGCATTTT. As protein: CAIRGGSNQPQHF.

Regarding this clonotype: This likely comes from a read error, as the CDR3 has no conserved phenylalanine or tryptophan at its end. The chain is built from TRBV20-1 and TRBJ2-1; 7 bases line up with TRBD2. The J segment lost 0 bases and the V segment lost 5 bases, leaving 7 bases of the junction unmatched. Germline V gives CDR1 DFQATT, CDR2 SNEGSKA (reference sequence). The CDR3 runs to 15 residues. The CDR3 nucleotides are TGCAGTGCTCTGGGAGGGCGGTTCTCCTACAATGAGCAGTTCTTA. Residues: CSALGGRFSYNEQFL.

This clonotype was seen ten or more times. The chain links TRBV18 to TRBJ2-1, with D unclear. V lost 0 bases and J 3 bases, leaving 9 bases between the germline ends. The CDR3 runs 15 residues. Germline V gene sequence: CDR1 KGHSH, CDR2 LQKENI. The CDR3, as DNA: TGTGCCAGCTCACCACCGAGTAAACGCTACAATGAGCAGTTCTTC. This encodes CASSPPSKRYNEQFF.